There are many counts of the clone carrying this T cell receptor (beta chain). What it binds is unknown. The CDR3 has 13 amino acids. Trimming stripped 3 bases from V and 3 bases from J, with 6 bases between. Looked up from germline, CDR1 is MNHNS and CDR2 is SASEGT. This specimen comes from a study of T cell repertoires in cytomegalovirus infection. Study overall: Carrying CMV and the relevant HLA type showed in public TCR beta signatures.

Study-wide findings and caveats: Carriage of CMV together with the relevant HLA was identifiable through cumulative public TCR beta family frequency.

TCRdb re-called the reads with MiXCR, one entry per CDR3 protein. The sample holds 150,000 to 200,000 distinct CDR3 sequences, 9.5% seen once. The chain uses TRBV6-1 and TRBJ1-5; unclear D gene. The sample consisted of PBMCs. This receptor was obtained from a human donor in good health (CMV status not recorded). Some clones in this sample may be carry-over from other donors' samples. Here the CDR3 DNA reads TGTGCCAGCAGTGACAGACTCAATCAGCCCCAGCATTTT. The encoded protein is CASSDRLNQPQHF.